This entry features one T cell receptor (beta chain) sequence. Its antigen has not been determined. Base quality data are lacking; no much larger clone is found one base away. The library came from 5' RACE. Sequencer: Illumina HiSeq 2500. The second PCR ran for about 7 to 11 cycles and used a J-beta primer mix along with a sample-barcoded 5' primer. Each TCR beta cDNA molecule received a unique molecular identifier from a template-switch 5' adaptor carrying 12 random nucleotides. At least 2.5 million CDR3-containing paired-end reads were obtained from each sample. First-strand cDNA synthesis was performed from all RNA using the Mint cDNA synthesis kit, with priming by a TRBC-specific oligonucleotide. All cDNA was treated with uracil-DNA glycosylase and then went through a first 18-cycle PCR with the universal primers M1SS and BC2_uni_R. The original methods were these. Normalization of each sample was performed by random selection of 1 million high-quality reads, each carrying a distinct molecular identifier. Instead of being binned into consensus sequences, reads with shared molecular identifiers were discarded. MiTCR, run with a Q25 quality threshold and the strictest error-elimination algorithm, handled CDR3 identification, clonotype clustering and error correction. A nonparametric unseen species model with Euler transformation was used to estimate lower-bound total TCR beta diversity. TCRdb applied fastp at Q25 and MiXCR to the public reads, then kept only in-frame beta chains. Each CDR3 protein appears once, grouped with its most common genes and DNA. For this entry, the V and J calls and clone size follow TCRdb and not the study's own pipeline. In this sample the table shows approximately 1,000,000 distinct CDR3 sequences, more than 30% of which occur a single time. The ten largest clones add up to around 14% of the sample.

Systemically healthy Caucasian individuals from Russia, about 38 in total and aged about 6 to 100 years, were included as donors. Around 9.8 milliliters of peripheral blood were collected from each donor into EDTA-treated Vacutainer tubes. Ficoll-Paque density-gradient centrifugation was used to isolate PBMCs, with at least 6 million per sample. Trizol reagent was used to extract total RNA from the PBMCs, yielding at least 5 micrograms per sample. For every donor, flow cytometry on a PBMC aliquot measured the percentage of naive CD45RAhigh/CD27high T cells. The germline V gene specifies ENHRY as CDR1 and SYGVKD as CDR2. Its CDR3 holds 14 amino acids, cysteine through phenylalanine. Only CDR3 DNA remains: 42 bases, in frame from the first base. V lost 0 bases and J lost 8 bases; the stretch between them is 11 bases long. The sample originates from a study of blood T cells in healthy people across ages (dated by TCRdb to the mid-2010s). Study-level background: In model experiments, roughly one uniquely barcoded TCR beta cDNA molecule per two T cells was captured by template switching. The donors were split into four age groups: young (average around 15 years), middle-aged (roughly 42), aged (62) and long-lived (over 75). Donors of different ages were randomly distributed across sequencing lanes to avoid experimental bias. Age-related changes in TCR beta repertoire diversity were measured in the study by deep sequencing normalized with unique cDNA molecular identifiers. For two donors (one aged 18 to 29 and one aged 80 or older), the study analyzed two additional independent replicas of 1 million unique cDNA reads from the same blood draw. Study-level results and caveats: Since profiling was done on bulk unsorted PBMCs, naive and antigen-experienced compartments could not be conclusively compared. As age increased, observed TCR beta diversity per million T cells dropped in a roughly linear way, and a significant reduction was already evident by age roughly 36. Estimates of total diversity based on one million sequenced T cells were considered lower bounds and underestimates. A strong correlation was found between observed TCR beta diversity and the percentage of naive T cells measured by flow cytometry. Compared with the aged group, more naive CD4+ T cells, fewer expanded clones and increased TCR diversity were shown by the long-lived group, suggesting age selection. The CMV infection status of donors was not known, potentially confounding age-related changes in expanded clonotypes.

Sequencing was carried out using blood. Here the chain combines TRBV10-3 and TRBJ2-4; perhaps TRBD2 is the D gene, with 6 bases matching. The clonotype comes from a young man in good health. Here is the DNA: TGTGCCATCAGTGAGTCCCTCGGGGGTGACATTCAGTACTTC. It translates to CAISESLGGDIQYF.